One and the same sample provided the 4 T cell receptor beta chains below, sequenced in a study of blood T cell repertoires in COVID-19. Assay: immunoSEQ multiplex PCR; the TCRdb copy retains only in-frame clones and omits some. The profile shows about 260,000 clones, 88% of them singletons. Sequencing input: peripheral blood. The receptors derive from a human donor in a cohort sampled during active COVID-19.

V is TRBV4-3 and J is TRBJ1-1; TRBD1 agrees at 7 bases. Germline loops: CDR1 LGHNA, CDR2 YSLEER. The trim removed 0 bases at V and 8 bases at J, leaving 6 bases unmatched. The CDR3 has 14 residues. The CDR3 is CASSQDSFRGEAFF. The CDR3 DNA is TGCGCCAGCAGCCAAGATAGTTTCAGGGGGGAAGCTTTCTTT.

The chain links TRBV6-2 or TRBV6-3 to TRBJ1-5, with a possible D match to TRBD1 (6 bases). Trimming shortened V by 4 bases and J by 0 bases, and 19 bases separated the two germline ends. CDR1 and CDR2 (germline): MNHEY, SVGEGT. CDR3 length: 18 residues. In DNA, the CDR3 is TGTGCCAGCAGTTTCGTCCCCGGACAGCCTGATAGCAATCAGCCCCAGCATTTT. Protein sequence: CASSFVPGQPDSNQPQHF.

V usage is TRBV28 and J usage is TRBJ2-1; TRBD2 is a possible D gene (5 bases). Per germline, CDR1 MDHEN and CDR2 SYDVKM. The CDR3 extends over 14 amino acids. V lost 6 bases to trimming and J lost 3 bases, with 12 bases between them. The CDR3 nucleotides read TGTGCCAGCAGGGGATTCGGGGTCTACAATGAGCAGTTCTTC. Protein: CASRGFGVYNEQFF.

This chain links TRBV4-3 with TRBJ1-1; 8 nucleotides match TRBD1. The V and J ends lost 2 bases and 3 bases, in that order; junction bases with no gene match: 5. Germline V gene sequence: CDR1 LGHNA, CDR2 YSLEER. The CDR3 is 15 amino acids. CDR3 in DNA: TGCGCCAGCAGCCAATTATCGACAGGGGACACTGAAGCTTTCTTT. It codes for CASSQLSTGDTEAFF.